The 32 T cell receptor beta chains below come from one sample, sequenced in a study of shared clonotypes between healthy human individuals. Data came from immunoSEQ multiplex PCR; TCRdb stores just in-frame clones and leaves some out. The sample lists about 770,000 clones; 55% to 80% were seen once. The specimen sequenced was memory CD4+ T cells sorted from blood. Subset denoted: CD45RA-negative fraction. The receptors originated from a woman aged 30 to 39 in good health.

The rearrangement links TRBV15 to TRBJ2-5; 11 bases fit TRBD1. The DNA end is a closer match to TRBJ2-7, so the J assignment may be wrong. From germline, CDR1 is LNHNV and CDR2 YYDKDF (reference sequence). This CDR3 comprises 14 residues. This CDR3 is CATSRDRGQFEQYF. CDR3 sequence (DNA): TGTGCCACCAGCAGGGACAGGGGGCAGTTCGAGCAGTACTTC.

The chain recombines TRBV21-1 with TRBJ2-1; no DNA check was done on the table's D call, TRBD1. TRBV21-1 is listed as a pseudogene. The CDR3 runs to 16 residues. The CDR3 sequence is CASSGRQDRQHNEQFF. In nucleotides, the CDR3 is TGTGCCAGCAGCGGCCGCCAGGACAGGCAACACAATGAGCAGTTCTTC.

This sequence joins TRBV15 and TRBJ2-7; 11 bases are shared with TRBD1. Germline V gene sequence: CDR1 LNHNV, CDR2 YYDKDF (reference sequence). After removal of 5 bases from V and 6 bases from J, the junction contained 6 bases not matched to a gene. The CDR3 covers 14 residues. CDR3: CATSVRTGGGEQYF. CDR3 DNA: TGTGCCACCAGCGTCCGGACAGGGGGCGGCGAGCAGTACTTC.

The chain uses TRBV27 and TRBJ2-4; 10 bases agree with TRBD2. The junction had 4 bases not matched to a gene; V was cut back by 5 bases and J by 0 bases. The CDR3 has 16 residues. Germline loops: CDR1 MNHEY, CDR2 SMNVEV (reference sequence). The CDR3 DNA follows: TGTGCCAGCAGTCCGGGACTAGCGTTAGCCAAAAACATTCAGTACTTC. Amino acid sequence: CASSPGLALAKNIQYF.

This clone appeared a single time. The chain recombines TRBV6-1 with TRBJ1-3; 7 nucleotides agree with TRBD1. The CDR3 sequence is 16 residues long. V gave up 4 bases and J gave up 2 bases; unmatched junction bases: 8. Germline values: CDR1 MNHNS, CDR2 SASEGT. CDR3 in amino acids: CASSVTTGSTGNTIYF. The CDR3, as DNA: TGTGCCAGCAGTGTCACGACAGGGTCTACTGGAAACACCATATATTTT.

The chain is built from TRBV21-1 and TRBJ2-7. TRBV21-1 is shown as a pseudogene. CDR3 length equals 14 residues. CDR3 amino acids: CASSKGQGDYEQYF. CDR3 bases: TGTGCCAGCAGCAAAGGCCAGGGAGACTACGAGCAGTACTTC.

On this clone: At the DNA level, this CDR3 is encoded by other sequences in the same sample as well. This sequence joins TRBV6-5 and TRBJ2-6; D unclear. The CDR3 contains 14 residues. From germline, CDR1 is MNHEY and CDR2 SVGAGI. V was shortened by 6 bases and J by 0 bases, with 6 bases between the two germline ends. Here the CDR3 DNA reads TGTGCCAGCAGGCCAGACTCTGGGGCCAACGTCCTGACTTTC. It codes for CASRPDSGANVLTF.

For this clone: It differs at one base from a far larger clone, so likely a read error. V and J are TRBV7-9 and TRBJ1-5; no reliable D call. The CDR3 runs to 12 residues. Germline CDR1 reads SEHNR; CDR2 reads FQNEAQ (reference sequence). V gave up 1 base and J gave up 5 bases, with 3 bases separating them. The CDR3 DNA sequence: TGTGCCAGCAGCTTAGAAGATCAGCCCCAGCATTTT. Amino acids: CASSLEDQPQHF.

The genes are TRBV18 and TRBJ2-2; D ambiguous. CDR3 length: 17 amino acids. Between the trimmed V and J ends, which lost 0 bases and 0 bases, there was a span of 11 bases. CDR1 KGHSH and CDR2 LQKENI come from the germline V gene. The CDR3: CASSPPGLPANTGELFF. DNA of the CDR3: TGTGCCAGCTCACCACCCGGCCTTCCCGCGAACACCGGGGAGCTGTTTTTT. Looking up the rest from reference TRBV18 and TRBJ2-2 gives the full variable domain: NAGVMQNPRHLVRRRGQEARLRCSPMKGHSHVYWYRQLPEEGLKFMVYLQKENIIDESGMPKERFSAEFPKEGPSILRIQQVVRGDSAAYFCASSPPGLPANTGELFFGEGSRLTVL.

The chain couples TRBV27 to TRBJ2-7; 13 nucleotides match TRBD2. The CDR3 contains 18 residues. The V segment lost 2 bases and the J segment 2 bases; nucleotides outside the gene matches: 9. Looked up from germline, CDR1 is MNHEY and CDR2 is SMNVEV (reference sequence). CDR3 protein: CASSLRPGLAGPTYEQYF. The CDR3 DNA sequence: TGTGCCAGCAGTTTACGTCCGGGACTAGCGGGACCCACCTACGAGCAGTACTTC.

CDR3 protein: CASSPTDRARGTQYF. The CDR3 coding sequence is TGTGCCAGCAGCCCAACGGACAGGGCGAGAGGGACCCAGTACTTC. The chain carries TRBV5-4 and TRBJ2-5; 8 bases match TRBD1. V gave up 4 bases and J gave up 7 bases; unmatched junction bases: 12. Germline values: CDR1 SGHNT, CDR2 YYREEE (reference sequence). The CDR3 loop spans 15 amino acids.

CDR3: CASRRTAGLAADTQYF. The CDR3 nucleotides read TGTGCCAGCAGAAGAACAGCTGGACTAGCGGCAGATACGCAGTATTTT. This chain connects TRBV28 to TRBJ2-3; 10 bases agree with TRBD2. CDR1 is MDHEN and CDR2 is SYDVKM in the germline V gene. V gave up 6 bases and J gave up 4 bases; unmatched junction bases: 10. This CDR3 comprises 16 residues. The complete variable domain, with remaining parts taken from reference TRBV28 and TRBJ2-3, reads DVKVTQSSRYLVKRTGEKVFLECVQDMDHENMFWYRQDPGLGLRLIYFSYDVKMKEKGDIPEGYSVSREKKERFSLILESASTNQTSMYLCASRRTAGLAADTQYFGPGTRLTVL.

The chain employs TRBV18 and TRBJ1-1, with D hard to call. The CDR3 spans 13 residues. The germline gives CDR1 KGHSH, CDR2 LQKENI. V was cut by 10 bases and J by 5 bases, with 17 bases left in between. CDR3 nucleotides: TGTGCCACCTTCCCCATAACCGGGACTGAAGCTTTCTTT. This gives the protein CATFPITGTEAFF.

J is TRBJ1-5 and V is TRBV6-6; tentative D call: TRBD1 (6 bases). The ends were cut back, 6 bases at V and 7 bases at J, with 13 bases in the middle. The CDR3 covers 13 residues. Germline V lookup: CDR1 MNHNY, CDR2 SVGAGI (reference sequence). The CDR3: CASSPGAGQPQHF. For the CDR3, the DNA is TGTGCCAGCAGCCCAGGGGCGGGACAGCCCCAGCATTTT.

The rearrangement links TRBV6-5 to TRBJ1-2; D gene unclear. The CDR3 runs to 13 residues. Trimming cost V 2 bases and J 5 bases, with 9 bases left between them. Germline CDR1 reads MNHEY; CDR2 reads SVGAGI. The CDR3 spells CASSYPPRYGYTF. CDR3 bases: TGTGCCAGCAGTTACCCACCCCGGTATGGCTACACCTTC.

The J gene is TRBJ2-6, the V gene TRBV6-5; no clear D. Trimming removed 1 base at V and 2 bases at J, with 6 bases between. Germline CDR1 and CDR2: MNHEY and SVGAGI. The CDR3 length is 15 residues. The CDR3 reads CASSYLEPGANVLTF. The CDR3 DNA reads TGTGCCAGCAGTTACTTGGAACCTGGGGCCAACGTCCTGACTTTC.

The V call is TRBV7-3, the J call TRBJ2-5, with 8 nucleotides matching TRBD1. After removal of 5 bases from V and 4 bases from J, the junction contained 6 bases not matched to a gene. Germline CDR1 is SGHTA and CDR2 is FQGTGA. The CDR3 covers 14 residues. The CDR3 protein is CASSPTGDGETQYF. In nucleotides, the CDR3 is TGTGCCAGCAGCCCGACAGGGGATGGAGAGACCCAGTACTTC.

The chain uses TRBV18 and TRBJ1-3; D is ambiguous. CDR3 length: 15 amino acids. Per germline, CDR1 KGHSH and CDR2 LQKENI. The V end lost 0 bases, the J end lost 4 bases, and 10 bases lay between the germline ends. This chain's CDR3 is CASSPPSGQGNTIYF. The CDR3 DNA follows: TGTGCCAGCTCACCACCGTCCGGGCAAGGAAACACCATATATTTT.

In its sample, this clone was seen many times. The rearrangement joins TRBV18 to TRBJ2-7; TRBD1 matches at 7 bases. Germline-derived CDR1 and CDR2 are KGHSH and LQKENI. The CDR3 covers 14 residues. The junction had 4 bases not matched to a gene; V was cut back by 4 bases and J by 1 base. CDR3 amino acids: CASSHPGQSYEQYF. The CDR3 DNA reads as TGTGCCAGCTCACACCCGGGACAGTCCTACGAGCAGTACTTC. The full variable domain, in which reference TRBV18 and TRBJ2-7 provide the parts outside the CDR3, is NAGVMQNPRHLVRRRGQEARLRCSPMKGHSHVYWYRQLPEEGLKFMVYLQKENIIDESGMPKERFSAEFPKEGPSILRIQQVVRGDSAAYFCASSHPGQSYEQYFGPGTRLTVT.

The rearrangement links TRBV5-1 to TRBJ1-1; D uncertain. Trimming took off 0 bases at V and 4 bases at J, with 16 bases between the two ends. CDR3 length: 16 residues. Germline assignment: CDR1 SGHRS and CDR2 YFSETQ. This CDR3 is CASSLAGTSLATEAFF. The DNA of the CDR3 is TGCGCCAGCAGCTTGGCGGGAACATCCTTGGCCACTGAAGCTTTCTTT.

J is TRBJ1-1 and V is TRBV5-1; D perhaps matches TRBD1 (6 bases). V was pared by 5 bases and J by 5 bases, with 16 bases between. CDR3 length: 14 residues. Per germline, CDR1 SGHRS and CDR2 YFSETQ. CDR3 DNA: TGCGCCAGCAGGGCAGGGGATCTTGGGACTGAAGCTTTCTTT. Encoded protein: CASRAGDLGTEAFF.

The CDR3 DNA sequence: TGTGCCAGCAGTGAGCGTCAGGAGACAGATACGCAGTATTTT. Protein: CASSERQETDTQYF. This chain uses TRBV6-4 with TRBJ2-3; D is unresolved. CDR1 is MRHNA and CDR2 is SNTAGT in the germline V gene. The CDR3 runs to 14 residues. V was trimmed by 3 bases and J by 3 bases, leaving 10 bases between them.

The chain combines TRBV11-2 with TRBJ2-1; tentative D call: TRBD1 (6 bases). The CDR3 covers 14 residues. Deletions cut 4 bases from V and 6 bases from J, with 13 bases between. The germline V gene has CDR1 SGHAT and CDR2 FQNNGV. The CDR3 region is CASSYDRRPNEQFF. CDR3 nucleotides: TGTGCCAGCAGCTACGACAGGAGGCCCAATGAGCAGTTCTTC.

This clone was seen ten or more times. J is TRBJ1-1 and V is TRBV29-1, with a possible D match to TRBD1 (6 bases). The CDR3 has 12 amino acids. Germline V gene sequence: CDR1 SQVTM, CDR2 ANQGSEA. Trimming left V 8 bases short and J 2 bases short, with 12 bases between. This chain's CDR3 is CSTTGFNTEAFF. In DNA, the CDR3 is TGCAGCACTACAGGGTTCAACACTGAAGCTTTCTTT.

The count of this clone is one. This rearrangement joins TRBV2 to TRBJ2-1; TRBD2 aligns across 13 bases. The CDR3 spans 16 residues. With 4 bases clipped from V and 5 bases from J, the junction kept 5 bases outside the gene matches. Per germline, CDR1 SNHLY and CDR2 FYNNEI. CDR3 in amino acids: CASSGRTSGGHNEQFF. The CDR3 nucleotides are TGTGCCAGCAGTGGGAGGACTAGCGGGGGACACAATGAGCAGTTCTTC. Drawing the rest from reference TRBV2 and TRBJ2-1, the complete variable domain is EPEVTQTPSHQVTQMGQEVILRCVPISNHLYFYWYRQILGQKVEFLVSFYNNEISEKSEIFDDQFSVERPDGSNFTLKIRSTKLEDSAMYFCASSGRTSGGHNEQFFGPGTRLTVL.

The V and J genes are TRBV6-6 and TRBJ1-3; no firm D call. CDR3 length: 11 residues. Trimming took 6 bases from V and 8 from J, leaving 8 bases between them. Per the germline V gene, CDR1 is MNHNY and CDR2 is SVGAGI (reference sequence). This CDR3 is CASSRSHTIYF. The CDR3 DNA reads as TGTGCCAGCAGCCGGTCCCACACCATATATTTT.

This rearrangement joins TRBV18 to TRBJ2-4; D unresolved. The CDR3 totals 16 residues. Trimming took 8 bases from V and 9 from J, leaving 26 bases between them. Germline CDR1 KGHSH, CDR2 LQKENI. The DNA of the CDR3 is TGTGCCAGCCAAATAAGTACTACCCCAGGTAACGGCATTCAGTACTTC. Protein: CASQISTTPGNGIQYF. The complete variable domain, with remaining parts taken from reference TRBV18 and TRBJ2-4, reads NAGVMQNPRHLVRRRGQEARLRCSPMKGHSHVYWYRQLPEEGLKFMVYLQKENIIDESGMPKERFSAEFPKEGPSILRIQQVVRGDSAAYFCASQISTTPGNGIQYFGAGTRLSVL.

The chain has TRBV20-1 and TRBJ2-7; D perhaps matches TRBD2 (5 bases). Trimming removed 6 bases from V and 6 bases from J, with 12 bases in between. Germline lookup yields CDR1 DFQATT and CDR2 SNEGSKA (reference sequence). The CDR3 runs 11 residues. CDR3 residues: CSARRAGEQYF. CDR3 nucleotides: TGCAGTGCAAGGCGGGCGGGCGAGCAGTACTTC.

The V call is TRBV15, the J call TRBJ2-5, with 9 bases lining up with TRBD1. There are 16 residues in the CDR3. V shed 1 base and J 0 bases; nucleotides not matched to a gene: 3. CDR1 and CDR2 (germline): LNHNV, YYDKDF (reference sequence). CDR3 region: CATSRGTGANQETQYF. The CDR3 DNA follows: TGTGCCACCAGCAGAGGGACAGGGGCCAACCAAGAGACCCAGTACTTC.

V and J are TRBV9 and TRBJ2-1, with D perhaps given as TRBD1 or TRBD2 (5 bases each). This CDR3 is 15 amino acids long. CDR1 and CDR2 (germline): SGDLS, YYNGEE. Trimming removed 7 bases at V and 3 bases at J, with 17 bases between. CDR3 nucleotides: TGTGCCAGCGCCTTAGGGGAGCCTTTCTACAATGAGCAGTTCTTC. It encodes CASALGEPFYNEQFF.

The rearrangement joins TRBV15 to TRBJ1-3; no definite D call. Germline CDR1 reads LNHNV; CDR2 reads YYDKDF (reference sequence). The CDR3 runs 17 residues. Trimming took off 0 bases at V and 4 bases at J, with 16 bases between the two ends. The CDR3 sequence is CATSRDIGGTVGNTIYF. The CDR3 DNA is TGTGCCACCAGCAGAGACATAGGCGGTACGGTCGGAAACACCATATATTTT.

V and J are TRBV29-1 and TRBJ2-5; 9 bases are a match to TRBD1. The CDR3 is 13 residues long. Germline CDR1 SQVTM, CDR2 ANQGSEA. Germline trimming cut 8 bases from V and 5 bases from J; bases unmatched to any gene: 9. CDR3 nucleotides: TGCAGCCAAATACAGGGGGCCGGGGAGACCCAGTACTTC. As protein: CSQIQGAGETQYF.